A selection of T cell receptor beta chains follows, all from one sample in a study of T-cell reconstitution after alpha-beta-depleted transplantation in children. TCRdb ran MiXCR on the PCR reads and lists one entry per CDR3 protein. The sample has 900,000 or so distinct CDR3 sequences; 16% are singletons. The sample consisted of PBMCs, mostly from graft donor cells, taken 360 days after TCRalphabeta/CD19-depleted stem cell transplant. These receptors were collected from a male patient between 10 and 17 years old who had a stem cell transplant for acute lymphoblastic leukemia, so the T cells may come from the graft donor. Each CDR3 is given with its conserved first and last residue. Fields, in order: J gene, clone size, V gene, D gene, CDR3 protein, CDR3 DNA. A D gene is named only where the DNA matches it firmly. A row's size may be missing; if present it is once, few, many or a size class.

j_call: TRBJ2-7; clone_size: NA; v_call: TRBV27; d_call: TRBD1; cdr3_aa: CASSRETGGYSYEQYF; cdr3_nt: TGTGCCAGCAGTCGGGAGACAGGGGGATATTCCTACGAGCAGTACTTC
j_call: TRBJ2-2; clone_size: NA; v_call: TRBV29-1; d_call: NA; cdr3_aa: CSVVEGAGELFF; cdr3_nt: TGCAGCGTTGTAGAGGGAGCCGGGGAGCTGTTTTTT
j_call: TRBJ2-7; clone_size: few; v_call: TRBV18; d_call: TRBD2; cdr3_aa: CASSRGTSLQYEQYF; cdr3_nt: TGTGCCAGCTCACGAGGGACTAGCCTACAGTACGAGCAGTACTTC
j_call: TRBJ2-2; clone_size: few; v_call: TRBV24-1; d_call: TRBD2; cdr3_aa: CATSDPRTSSTPGELFF; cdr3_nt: TGTGCCACCAGTGATCCCCGGACTAGTAGTACACCCGGGGAGCTGTTTTTT
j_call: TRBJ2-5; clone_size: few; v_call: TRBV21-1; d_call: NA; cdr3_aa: CASSVTQGKEETQYF; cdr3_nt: TGTGCCAGCAGCGTCACACAGGGTAAAGAAGAGACCCAGTACTTC
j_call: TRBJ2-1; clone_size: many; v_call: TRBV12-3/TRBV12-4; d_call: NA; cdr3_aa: CASSWVGSSYNEQFF; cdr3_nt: TGTGCCAGCAGTTGGGTGGGCTCGTCCTACAATGAGCAGTTCTTC
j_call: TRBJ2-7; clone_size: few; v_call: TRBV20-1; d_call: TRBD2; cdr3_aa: CSAREGLAGGKEQYF; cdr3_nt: TGCAGTGCTAGAGAGGGCCTAGCGGGGGGAAAGGAGCAGTACTTC
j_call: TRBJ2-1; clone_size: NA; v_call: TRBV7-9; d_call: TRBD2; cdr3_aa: CASSPWAGARDEQFF; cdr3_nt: TGTGCCAGCAGCCCATGGGCGGGAGCGCGGGATGAGCAGTTCTTC
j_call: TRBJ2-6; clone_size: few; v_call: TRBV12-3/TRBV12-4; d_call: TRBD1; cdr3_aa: CASSHPPGTGEANVLTF; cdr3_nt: TGTGCCAGCAGTCACCCCCCCGGGACAGGGGAGGCCAACGTCCTGACTTTC
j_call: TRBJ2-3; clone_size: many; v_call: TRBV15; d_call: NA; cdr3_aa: CATSGDRSTDTQYF; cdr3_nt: TGTGCCACCAGCGGTGACAGGAGCACAGATACGCAGTATTTT
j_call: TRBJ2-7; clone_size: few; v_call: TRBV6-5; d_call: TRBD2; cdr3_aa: CASSYSRLAPNYEQYF; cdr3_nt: TGTGCCAGCAGTTACTCGAGACTAGCGCCAAACTACGAGCAGTACTTC
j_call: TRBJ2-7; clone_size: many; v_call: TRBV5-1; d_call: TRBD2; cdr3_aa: CASSPAGTTYEQYF; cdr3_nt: TGCGCCAGTTCCCCGGCCGGGACTACCTACGAGCAGTACTTC
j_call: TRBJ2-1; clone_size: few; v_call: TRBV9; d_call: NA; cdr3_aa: CASSAPGSNEQFF; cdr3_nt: TGTGCCAGCAGCGCCCCTGGGAGCAATGAGCAGTTCTTC
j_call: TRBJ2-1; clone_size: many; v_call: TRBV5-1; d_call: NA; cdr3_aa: CASSLVGNHEQFF; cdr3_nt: TGCGCCAGCAGCTTGGTAGGGAACCATGAGCAGTTCTTC
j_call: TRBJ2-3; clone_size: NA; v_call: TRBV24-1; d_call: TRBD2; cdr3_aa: CATSDSRTSGLTDTQYF; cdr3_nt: TGTGCCACCAGTGACTCTCGGACTAGCGGGCTCACAGATACGCAGTATTTT
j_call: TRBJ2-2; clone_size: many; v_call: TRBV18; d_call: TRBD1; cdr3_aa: CASSLRQGMTGELFF; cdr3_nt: TGTGCCAGCTCACTTCGACAGGGTATGACCGGGGAGCTGTTTTTT